The 14 T cell receptor beta chains listed next were all sequenced from one sample in a study of post-analysis software for immune sequencing data. Notes on the study in general: With TRBV5-6, TRBV5-1 and TRBV20-1 included, about five TRBV segments were more frequent in patients than in controls.

Unique molecular identifiers tagged the TCR beta cDNA libraries. TCRdb ran MiXCR on the PCR reads and lists one entry per CDR3 protein. Of approximately 690,000 distinct CDR3 sequences detected, roughly three fifths appear once; the ten largest clones hold approximately 10%. These TCRs are of unknown antigen specificity. Sequencing was done on a sample of blood. These receptors came from a girl aged 2-15 years with multiple sclerosis.

The chain has TRBV6-2 or TRBV6-3 and TRBJ2-4; 8 nucleotides agree with TRBD1. The DNA end is more similar to TRBJ2-7, so the J call may be wrong. This CDR3 region has 15 residues. Per the germline V gene, CDR1 is MNHEY and CDR2 is SVGEGT. CDR3 DNA: TGTGCCAGCAGTTACTGGACAGGGTGGGGCTACGAGCAGTACTTC. Protein sequence: CASSYWTGWGYEQYF.

This clonotype is a singleton in its sample. The V and J genes are TRBV13 and TRBJ2-5; tentative D call: TRBD1 (6 bases). Germline lookup yields CDR1 PRHDT and CDR2 FYEKMQ (reference sequence). CDR3 length equals 16 residues. Trimming cost V 1 base and J 4 bases, with 16 bases left between them. CDR3 sequence reads: CASSLAHRAGRETQYF. As DNA, the CDR3 is TGTGCCAGCAGCTTAGCCCACAGGGCCGGGCGAGAGACCCAGTACTTC.

This clonotype was picked up a small number of times. The chain has TRBV6-4 and TRBJ2-3, with D perhaps matching TRBD1 (5 bases). The germline CDR1 and CDR2 sequences are MRHNA and SNTAGT. The CDR3 is 13 amino acids. The ends were cut back, 5 bases at V and 3 bases at J, with 9 bases in the middle. CDR3 in DNA: TGTGCCAGCAGTCCGACAGAAACAGATACGCAGTATTTT. Amino acids: CASSPTETDTQYF.

On this clonotype: Sequence at one end of the junction differs from germline and may be a read error. This chain joins TRBV20-1 and TRBJ2-3; 16 bases agree with TRBD2. The V gene's germline CDR1 is DFQATT and CDR2 SNEGSKA (reference sequence). This CDR3 is built from 19 residues. The CDR3 DNA reads as TGCAGTGCTAGGCGTCCGGGACTAGCGGGAGGGTCCCGGGAGGATACGCGGTATTTT. It is translated as CSARRPGLAGGSREDTRYF.

This rearrangement joins TRBV4-3 to TRBJ2-1; 10 positions match TRBD1. V was pared by 6 bases and J by 3 bases, with 8 bases of the junction left unmatched. Per the germline V gene, CDR1 is LGHNA and CDR2 is YSLEER. The CDR3 is made up of 16 amino acids. The CDR3 sequence is CASSSTGTGDYNEQFF. Written as DNA, the CDR3 is TGCGCCAGCAGTTCAACCGGGACAGGGGACTACAATGAGCAGTTCTTC.

This chain links TRBV20-1 with TRBJ2-1; D possibly corresponds to TRBD2 (5 bases). This CDR3 is built from 13 residues. CDR1 is DFQATT and CDR2 is SNEGSKA in the germline V gene (reference sequence). V dropped 5 bases and J dropped 8 bases, with 16 bases sitting between them. The CDR3 region has the DNA TGCAGTGCTCCCCCACGCGGAGCGGATGAGCAGTTCTTC. Its translation: CSAPPRGADEQFF.

This chain connects TRBV5-6 to TRBJ2-7; 8 positions match TRBD2. Germline V gene lookup returns CDR1 SGHDT and CDR2 YYEEEE. With V trimmed by 3 bases and J by 6 bases, 8 bases remained unmatched. The CDR3 spans 14 residues. CDR3 amino acids: CASSSAGGFGEQYF. The CDR3, as DNA: TGTGCCAGCAGCTCGGCGGGGGGCTTCGGCGAGCAGTACTTC.

The genes are TRBV5-1 and TRBJ2-3; no clear D gene. V lost 0 bases and J lost 3, with 11 bases in between. The CDR3 consists of 15 residues. Per the germline V gene, CDR1 is SGHRS and CDR2 is YFSETQ. DNA for the CDR3: TGCGCCAGCAGCTTGGGAGCGAAAGGGACAGATACGCAGTATTTT. Translating it yields CASSLGAKGTDTQYF.

The rearrangement links TRBV7-9 to TRBJ2-5; the D gene is possibly TRBD1 (5 bases). This CDR3 is 16 amino acids long. The V and J ends lost 5 bases and 5 bases respectively, with 21 bases between them. Germline V lookup: CDR1 SEHNR, CDR2 FQNEAQ (reference sequence). The CDR3, as DNA: TGTGCCAGCAGCGGAGCAGGGTACCCCTCCCCGGAGACCCAGTACTTC. It yields the protein CASSGAGYPSPETQYF.

This chain uses TRBV12-3 or TRBV12-4 with TRBJ1-2, with a weak D call TRBD1 (5 bases). V was trimmed by 6 bases and J by 4 bases, leaving 12 bases between them. The CDR3 has 13 amino acids. This chain's CDR3 is CASSLDRFYGYTF. CDR3 coding DNA: TGTGCCAGCAGCCTCGACAGATTCTATGGCTACACCTTC.

The chain links TRBV5-1 to TRBJ2-1, with 7 positions matching TRBD1. With 0 bases clipped from V and 6 bases from J, the junction kept 3 bases outside the gene matches. The germline V gene has CDR1 SGHRS and CDR2 YFSETQ. There are 14 residues in the CDR3. The CDR3: CASSLGQGLNEQFF. In DNA form, the CDR3 reads TGCGCCAGCAGCTTGGGACAGGGCCTCAATGAGCAGTTCTTC.

The rearrangement uses TRBV7-9 and TRBJ2-1, with 13 bases fitting TRBD2. After removal of 3 bases from V and 10 bases from J, the junction contained 3 bases not matched to a gene. CDR3 size: 14 residues. Germline V gene sequence: CDR1 SEHNR, CDR2 FQNEAQ (reference sequence). For the CDR3, the DNA is TGTGCCAGCAGCTTCGGGACTAGCGGGGACGAGCAGTTCTTC. As protein: CASSFGTSGDEQFF.

V and J are TRBV20-1 and TRBJ2-3; 8 bases align to TRBD2. The CDR3 runs 16 residues. Germline V gene data show CDR1 as DFQATT and CDR2 as SNEGSKA (reference sequence). J was trimmed by 2 bases and V by 3 bases; bases with no gene match: 10. The CDR3 loop is CSARGSTSGHTDTQYF. CDR3 sequence (DNA): TGCAGTGCTAGGGGCAGTACTAGCGGCCACACAGATACGCAGTATTTT.

The CDR3 coding sequence is TGCAGCGTTCTTGGGACTAGCGGTCCCTCCTACGAGCAGTACTTC. Encoded protein: CSVLGTSGPSYEQYF. The J gene is TRBJ2-7, the V gene TRBV29-1; 11 bases line up with TRBD2. The V and J ends lost 5 bases and 0 bases, in that order; junction bases with no gene match: 6. The CDR3 covers 15 residues. Germline assignment: CDR1 SQVTM and CDR2 ANQGSEA.